This T cell receptor (beta chain) was sequenced during a study of CXCR3-negative and CXCR3-positive naive CD8 T cells. Study observations and caveats: Diversity proved comparably high across both naive subsets and much lower in memory CD8+ cells.

On this clonotype: Its antigen is still unknown.

UMI-labeled 5' RACE yielded the TRB cDNA libraries. Reprocessing the 5' RACE reads, TCRdb reports a single entry for every CDR3 protein and omits DNA. The sample's table shows fewer than 90,000 distinct CDR3 sequences. The CDR3 sequence is 16 residues long. Germline CDR1 SNHLY, CDR2 FYNNEI. The specimen sequenced was naive CXCR3- CD8+ T cells from blood. Subset: CD45RO-CCR7+CD27+CD95- naive CD8+ T cells lacking CXCR3 (TNR3-). The sequence derives from a human donor in good health. Some clones in this sample may be carry-over from other donors' samples. The chain employs TRBV2 and TRBJ2-2; absent DNA, TCRdb's TRBD1 call cannot be checked. The CDR3: CASNPGMGSNTGELFF.